This T cell receptor (beta chain) was retrieved from a study of cytomegalovirus exposure and HLA in healthy donors (dated by TCRdb to 2016 to 2017). In the study overall: According to an earlier analysis of 550 to 750 of the donors, about 180 million T cells yielded 117 million unique TCR beta sequences and roughly 280 Gb of sequence data. Roughly 290 gigabases of sequencing data and 91 million or so unique TCR sequences made up an early release that covered 640 HLA-typed donors. Of the roughly 400 genotyped donors, roughly 80% fell in the genetic ancestry cluster associated with self-reported Caucasian donors. The study aimed to test whether cataloging public T cell receptors could reveal signatures of past pathogen exposure. The study profiled the T cell repertoires of 500 to 800 subjects by immunosequencing and related them to cytomegalovirus serostatus. A separate validation cohort of 100 to 150 different subjects was used in addition to the roughly 640-subject first cohort. High-throughput TCR immunosequencing, statistical association of individual TCRs with disease status, and machine learning were combined to predict cytomegalovirus infection status. In a later analysis, previously published TCR beta repertoires from roughly 710 donors were re-analyzed and high-resolution HLA genotyping was added so that TCR occurrence patterns could be studied. The later analysis used no new phenotypic data to find candidate immune exposures, relying instead on TCR beta sequences and their occurrence across donors. An earlier analysis of 587 of the donors used high-throughput TCR beta sequencing to judge whether each TCR beta V gene segment behaved as functional or pseudogenic. Donor age, sex, ethnicity and CMV serostatus were compiled together with the repertoire data. A later genetic analysis took genome-wide SNP genotypes for about 55% of the 666 donors and used that subset as a discovery cohort. All discovery cohort repertoires had been generated on a single sequencing platform. Class I and class II HLA loci were covered by the typing at four-digit resolution. The number of donors typed differed by locus, with 629-630 for A, B, C, DRB1 and DQB1, around 520 for DQA1, over 600 for DPA1, and around 430 for DPB1. Roughly five DR-DQ haplotypes were handled as single units for association and clustering because linkage in the cohort was strong. Among roughly 370 genotyped donors of the cohort, an average of 235,054 unique TCR beta nucleotide sequences were sequenced per donor, roughly 20% of them non-productive.

The CDR3 measures 13 amino acids from cysteine to phenylalanine. This entry keeps only the CDR3 DNA: 39 bases, framed from base 1. V lost 3 bases and J lost 3 bases, and the count of bases not matched to a germline gene is 1. As encoded in the germline V gene (reference sequence), CDR1 is SGHNT while CDR2 is YYREEE. This clone came up a few times. Its antigen specificity is not known. No per-base quality is available; no much larger clone lies one base away. On the study overall, not on this receptor specifically: Linkage disequilibrium might explain the correlated functional status among segregating V segments, but an unknown experimental factor could not be ruled out. The study listed 164 TCR beta chains as associated with cytomegalovirus. Roughly uniform sequencing depth across donors was assumed in presence/absence analyses, although this assumption may not hold. According to a later analysis, most CMV-associated TCR beta chains appeared to be HLA-restricted, and the HLA associations seemed to be driven largely by CMV exposure. CMV serostatus was the only immune exposure information available for the cohort. This cohort had only TCR beta chains sequenced, and the lack of alpha or paired-chain data limited which features could be detected. A group of highly shared sequence variants was considered likely to be a technical artifact of the sequencing pipeline. In vitro tests confirmed that three of the cytomegalovirus-associated TCR beta chains recognize cytomegalovirus antigens. A later analysis found that HLA-associated TCR beta chains were more clonally expanded and had lower generation probabilities than equally common non-associated chains. Because some donors lacked HLA typing at each locus, the association tests relied only on the typed subset. The authors suggested that the approach could potentially be extended to other disease states and immunological phenotypes. The earlier analysis of almost 600 of the donors excluded about 16 rarely observed V segments, including chromosome 9 orphons, because counts were too low. An association between a missense DCLRE1C variant and V-gene and J-gene trimming of TCR beta chains was found in a later genetic analysis and replicated in an independent cohort. Some IMGT-functional V segments, including TRBV6-2 and TRBV6-3, could not be told apart with the 87-base-pair reads, so those segments were excluded. At a false discovery rate of 0.05, a later analysis linked approximately 18,000 TCR beta sequences to specific HLA alleles. A further reported finding was that TCR beta sequences accurately predicted the HLA-A and HLA-B alleles for most subjects in the first cohort. A later analysis reported that several top co-occurrence clusters appeared linked to parvovirus B19, influenza, CMV and Epstein-Barr virus. A later genetic analysis reported fewer N-insertions in productive TCRs among donors in an Asian-associated ancestry cluster than the 666-donor mean. Broadly in line with IMGT annotations, most TCR beta V segments showed up in productive rearrangements about 87% or about 30% of the time in an earlier analysis of around 600 of the donors. When HLA alleles, especially DR and DQ, strongly co-occurred, attributing TCR associations to individual alleles was difficult. Most TCR sequences were observed very rarely across donors, whereas some public TCRs were present in many individuals. In a later analysis, the rate of TCR association differed among HLA loci, with DRB1 alleles having the most associated TCRs and HLA-C alleles having the fewest. In both the original and validation cohorts, the classifier was reported to diagnose cytomegalovirus status with high specificity and sensitivity.

The cohort was made up of several hundred healthy bone marrow donors. Cohort members were all nominally healthy when sampled, although unrecorded immune exposures were likely present. The donor was CMV seronegative and belonged to the group of around 350 seronegative cohort members. Each donor provided a peripheral blood sample, and peripheral blood mononuclear cells were used for TCR beta sequencing. Genomic DNA extraction from the blood cell samples was performed with the Qiagen DNeasy Blood Extraction Kit. The library relied on the immunoSEQ multiplex PCR assay. A mixture of 60 forward primers for TCR Vbeta segments and 13 reverse primers for TCR Jbeta segments was used in the multiplex PCR. A multiplex PCR assay on genomic DNA amplified the CDR3 region of rearranged TCR beta genes. The amplified TCR beta libraries were sequenced on the Illumina HiSeq System as 87-base-pair reads. In the authors' own workflow: A later analysis tallied 80 million to 95 million unique TCR beta chains across the 600 to 700 repertoires, and around 9.9 million of those chains were shared by two or more donors. Raw reads were error-corrected and collapsed into unique sequences with a nearest-neighbor algorithm that merged closely related sequences to remove PCR and sequencing errors. Alignment of CDR3 sequences to IMGT reference sequences was used to assign V, D and J gene segments. For a sequence to be retained, a match of at least six nucleotides was required to both a V gene segment and a J gene segment. A rearrangement counted as productive if the CDR3 had no stop codons and remained in frame with V and J, and every other rearrangement counted as non-productive. CDR3 was defined by IMGT convention, running from the second conserved V-encoded cysteine to the conserved J-encoded phenylalanine. The earlier analysis of a few hundred of the donors excluded any sequence lacking an unambiguous match to a single V gene segment. In an earlier analysis of about 590 of the donors, a V segment was called functional when productive rearrangements were above 56.7%, and segregating when the standard deviation between donors exceeded 5%. A statistical classification framework was built for diagnosing cytomegalovirus status from the catalog of TCR beta chain sequences. In a later analysis, TCR nucleotide sequences were compared against IMGT/GENE-DB human TR gene sequences so that V and J genes could be assigned. A later analysis assigned CDR3 sequences and most-parsimonious VDJ recombination scenarios with the TCRdist pipeline. A later analysis defined each TCR beta chain by its CDR3 amino acid sequence plus V-gene family, and excluded reads lacking a unique V-gene family. As a way to deal with suspected cross-contamination and a sequencing artifact, a later analysis dropped over 550 nucleotide sequences that were highly shared and had low generation probability. In a later analysis, a clonal expansion index for each public chain was calculated from normalized within-repertoire ranks of inferred template counts. Generation probabilities in a later analysis came from a VDJ recombination model fitted to out-of-frame rearrangements, and those results were checked against IGoR. Hypergeometric tests were used in a later analysis to score TCR-TCR, TCR-HLA and TCR-CMV co-occurrence, with a repertoire-size bias correction applied to the TCR pairs. A later analysis estimated false discovery rates by permuting HLA or CMV assignments 20 times. In a later analysis, co-occurring TCRs were grouped using DBSCAN, and TCRdist sequence similarity was added for clustering within HLA-allele-positive subsets. For co-occurrence clustering, repertoires with fewer than 30,000 or more than 120,000 public chains were excluded, along with four or five repertoires with anomalous nucleotide sharing. As stored in TCRdb, this immuneACCESS dataset retains in-frame rearrangements with V and J assigned. A fraction of the clones does not appear; measured against another copy, unresolved V genes explain less than half of the discrepancy, and the remainder lacks a known reason. Clone size and the V and J calls come from that table; the DNA yielded D and trimming. The sample yields roughly 240,000 clones; over 75% were counted once. Approximately 0.47% of the sample is in the top ten clones.

Input material: PBMCs. The receptor was derived from a boy aged 5 to 17 in good health and CMV-seronegative. The V gene is TRBV5-4 and the J gene is TRBJ1-2; the central 8 bases match TRBD1. In nucleotides, the sequence is TGTGCCAGCAGCTCGGACAGGGACTATGGCTACACCTTC. It translates to CASSSDRDYGYTF.